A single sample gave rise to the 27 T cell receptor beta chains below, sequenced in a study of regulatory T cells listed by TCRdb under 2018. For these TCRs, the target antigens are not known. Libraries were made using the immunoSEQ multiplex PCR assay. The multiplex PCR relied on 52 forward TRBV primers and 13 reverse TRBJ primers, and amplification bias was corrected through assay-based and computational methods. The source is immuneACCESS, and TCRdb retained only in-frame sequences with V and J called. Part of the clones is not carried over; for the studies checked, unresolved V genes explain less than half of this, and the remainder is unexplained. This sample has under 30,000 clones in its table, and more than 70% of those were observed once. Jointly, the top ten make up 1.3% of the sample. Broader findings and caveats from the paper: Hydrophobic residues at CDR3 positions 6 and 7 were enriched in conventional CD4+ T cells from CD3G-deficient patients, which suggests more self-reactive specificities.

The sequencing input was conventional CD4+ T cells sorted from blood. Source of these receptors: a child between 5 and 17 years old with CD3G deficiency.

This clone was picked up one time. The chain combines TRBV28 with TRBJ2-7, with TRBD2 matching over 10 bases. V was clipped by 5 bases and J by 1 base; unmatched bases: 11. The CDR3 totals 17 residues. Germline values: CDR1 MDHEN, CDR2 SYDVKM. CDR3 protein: CASSVTALAGASYEQYF. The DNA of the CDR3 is TGTGCCAGCAGTGTTACGGCGCTAGCGGGAGCTTCCTACGAGCAGTACTTC.

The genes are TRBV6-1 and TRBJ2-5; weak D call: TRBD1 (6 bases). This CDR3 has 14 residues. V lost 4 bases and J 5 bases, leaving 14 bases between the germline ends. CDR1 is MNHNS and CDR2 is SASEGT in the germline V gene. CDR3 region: CASSGYSRGETQYF. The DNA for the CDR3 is TGTGCCAGCAGTGGGTATTCCAGGGGTGAGACCCAGTACTTC.

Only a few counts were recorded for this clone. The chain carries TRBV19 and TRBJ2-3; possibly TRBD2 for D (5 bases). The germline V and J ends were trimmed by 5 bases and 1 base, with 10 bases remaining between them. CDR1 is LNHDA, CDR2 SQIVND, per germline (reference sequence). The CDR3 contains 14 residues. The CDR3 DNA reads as TGTGCCAGTAGTGCGGGTGGGGGCACAGATACGCAGTATTTT. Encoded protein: CASSAGGGTDTQYF.

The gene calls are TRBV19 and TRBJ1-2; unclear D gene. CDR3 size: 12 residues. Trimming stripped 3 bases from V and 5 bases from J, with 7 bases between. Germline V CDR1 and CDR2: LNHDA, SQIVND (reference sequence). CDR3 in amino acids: CASSMTGYGYTF. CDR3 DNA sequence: TGTGCCAGTAGTATGACGGGATATGGCTACACCTTC. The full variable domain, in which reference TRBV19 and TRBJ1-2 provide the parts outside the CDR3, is DGGITQSPKYLFRKEGQNVTLSCEQNLNHDAMYWYRQDPGQGLRLIYYSQIVNDFQKGDIAEGYSVSREKKESFPLTVTSAQKNPTAFYLCASSMTGYGYTFGSGTRLTVV.

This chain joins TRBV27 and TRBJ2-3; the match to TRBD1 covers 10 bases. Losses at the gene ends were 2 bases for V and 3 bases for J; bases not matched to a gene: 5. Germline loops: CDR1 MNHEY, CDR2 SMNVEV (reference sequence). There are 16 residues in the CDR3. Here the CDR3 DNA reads TGTGCCAGCAGTTTACGGGGACAGGGGCCTACAGATACGCAGTATTTT. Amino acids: CASSLRGQGPTDTQYF.

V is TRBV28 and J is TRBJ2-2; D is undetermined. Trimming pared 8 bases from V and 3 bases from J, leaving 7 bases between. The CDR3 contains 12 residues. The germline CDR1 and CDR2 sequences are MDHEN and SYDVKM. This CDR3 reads CASSTDTGELFF. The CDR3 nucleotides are TGTGCCAGCTCCACAGACACCGGGGAGCTGTTTTTT.

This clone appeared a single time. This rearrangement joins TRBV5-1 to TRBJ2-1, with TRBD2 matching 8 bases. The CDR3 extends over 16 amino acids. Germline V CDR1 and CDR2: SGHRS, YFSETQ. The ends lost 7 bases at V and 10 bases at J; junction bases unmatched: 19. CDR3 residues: CASSPGGAGGSGEQFF. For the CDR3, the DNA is TGCGCCAGCTCCCCGGGCGGCGCGGGAGGATCAGGGGAGCAGTTCTTC.

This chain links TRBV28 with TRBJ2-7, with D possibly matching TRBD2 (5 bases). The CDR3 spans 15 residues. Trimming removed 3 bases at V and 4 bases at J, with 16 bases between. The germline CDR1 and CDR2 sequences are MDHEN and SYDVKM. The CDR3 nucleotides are TGTGCCAGCAGTTTCCCCGGGAAAGGGCAGTACGAGCAGTACTTC. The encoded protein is CASSFPGKGQYEQYF.

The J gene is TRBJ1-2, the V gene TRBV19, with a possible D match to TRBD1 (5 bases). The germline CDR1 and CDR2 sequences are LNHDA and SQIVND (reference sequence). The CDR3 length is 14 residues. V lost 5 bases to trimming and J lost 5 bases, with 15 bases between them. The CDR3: CASSPRVKGYGYTF. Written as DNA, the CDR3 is TGTGCCAGTAGTCCCAGGGTCAAGGGATATGGCTACACCTTC.

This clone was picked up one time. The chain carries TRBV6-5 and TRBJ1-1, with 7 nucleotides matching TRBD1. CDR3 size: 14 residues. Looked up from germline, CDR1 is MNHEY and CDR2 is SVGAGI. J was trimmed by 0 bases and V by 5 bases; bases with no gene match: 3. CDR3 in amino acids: CASSRTGVNTEAFF. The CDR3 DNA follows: TGTGCCAGCAGTCGCACAGGGGTGAACACTGAAGCTTTCTTT.

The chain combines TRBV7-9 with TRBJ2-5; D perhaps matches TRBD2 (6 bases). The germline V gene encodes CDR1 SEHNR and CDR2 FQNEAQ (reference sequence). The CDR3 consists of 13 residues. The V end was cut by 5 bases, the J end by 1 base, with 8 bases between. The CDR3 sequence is CASSRGIQETQYF. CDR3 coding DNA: TGTGCCAGCAGCCGGGGGATCCAAGAGACCCAGTACTTC. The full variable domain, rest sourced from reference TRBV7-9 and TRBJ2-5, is DTGVSQNPRHKITKRGQNVTFRCDPISEHNRLYWYRQTLGQGPEFLTYFQNEAQLEKSRLLSDRFSAERPKGSFSTLEIQRTEQGDSAMYLCASSRGIQETQYFGPGTRLLVL.

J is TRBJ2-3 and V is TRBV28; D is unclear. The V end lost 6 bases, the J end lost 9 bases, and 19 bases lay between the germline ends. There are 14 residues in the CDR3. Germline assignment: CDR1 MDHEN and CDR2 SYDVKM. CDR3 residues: CASSRRPGRGTQYF. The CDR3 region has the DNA TGTGCCAGCAGCCGCCGCCCGGGTCGTGGGACGCAGTATTTT.

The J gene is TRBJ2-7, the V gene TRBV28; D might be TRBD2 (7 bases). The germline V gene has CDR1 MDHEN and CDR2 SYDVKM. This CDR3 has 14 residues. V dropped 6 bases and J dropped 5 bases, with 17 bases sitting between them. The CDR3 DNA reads TGTGCCAGCAGCTATGGGGGGGCCATACACGAGCAGTACTTC. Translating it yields CASSYGGAIHEQYF. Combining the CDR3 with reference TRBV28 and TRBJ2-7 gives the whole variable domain DVKVTQSSRYLVKRTGEKVFLECVQDMDHENMFWYRQDPGLGLRLIYFSYDVKMKEKGDIPEGYSVSREKKERFSLILESASTNQTSMYLCASSYGGAIHEQYFGPGTRLTVT.

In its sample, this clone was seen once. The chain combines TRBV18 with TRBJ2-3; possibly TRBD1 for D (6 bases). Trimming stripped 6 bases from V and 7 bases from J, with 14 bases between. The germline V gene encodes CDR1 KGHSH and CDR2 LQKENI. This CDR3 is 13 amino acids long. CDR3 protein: CASSSSDRNTQYF. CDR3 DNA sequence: TGTGCCAGCTCTTCGTCTGACAGGAATACGCAGTATTTT. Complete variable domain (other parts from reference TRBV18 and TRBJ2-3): NAGVMQNPRHLVRRRGQEARLRCSPMKGHSHVYWYRQLPEEGLKFMVYLQKENIIDESGMPKERFSAEFPKEGPSILRIQQVVRGDSAAYFCASSSSDRNTQYFGPGTRLTVL.

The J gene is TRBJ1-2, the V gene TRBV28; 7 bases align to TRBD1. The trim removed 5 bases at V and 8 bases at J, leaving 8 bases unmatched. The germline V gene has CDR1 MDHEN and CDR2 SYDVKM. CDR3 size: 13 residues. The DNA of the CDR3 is TGTGCCAGCAGTCCGAGCAGGGGGGGCGGCTACACCTTC. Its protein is CASSPSRGGGYTF.

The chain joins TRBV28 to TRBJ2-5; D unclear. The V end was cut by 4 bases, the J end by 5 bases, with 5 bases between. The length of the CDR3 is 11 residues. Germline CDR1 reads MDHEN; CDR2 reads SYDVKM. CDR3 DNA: TGTGCCAGCAGTTCGACTGAGACCCAGTACTTC. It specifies CASSSTETQYF.

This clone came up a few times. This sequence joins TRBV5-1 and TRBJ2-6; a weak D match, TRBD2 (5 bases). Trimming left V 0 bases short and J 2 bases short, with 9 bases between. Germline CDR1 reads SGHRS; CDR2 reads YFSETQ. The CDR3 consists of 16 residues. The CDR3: CASSLGQEAGANVLTF. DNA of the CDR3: TGCGCCAGCAGCTTGGGGCAGGAGGCTGGGGCCAACGTCCTGACTTTC.

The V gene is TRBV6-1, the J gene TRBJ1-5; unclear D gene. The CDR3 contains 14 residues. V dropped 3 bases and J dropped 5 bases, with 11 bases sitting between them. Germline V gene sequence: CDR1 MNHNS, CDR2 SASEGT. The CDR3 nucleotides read TGTGCCAGCAGTGACACTGGGATTCATCAGCCCCAGCATTTT. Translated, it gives CASSDTGIHQPQHF.

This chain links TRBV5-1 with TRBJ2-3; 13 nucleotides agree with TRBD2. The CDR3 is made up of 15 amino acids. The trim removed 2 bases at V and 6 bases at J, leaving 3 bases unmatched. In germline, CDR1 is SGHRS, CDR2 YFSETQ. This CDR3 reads CASSFRTSGSDTQYF. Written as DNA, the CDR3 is TGCGCCAGCAGCTTTCGGACTAGCGGGAGTGATACGCAGTATTTT. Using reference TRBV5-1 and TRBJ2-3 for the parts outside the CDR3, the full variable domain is KAGVTQTPRYLIKTRGQQVTLSCSPISGHRSVSWYQQTPGQGLQFLFEYFSETQRNKGNFPGRFSGRQFSNSRSEMNVSTLELGDSALYLCASSFRTSGSDTQYFGPGTRLTVL.

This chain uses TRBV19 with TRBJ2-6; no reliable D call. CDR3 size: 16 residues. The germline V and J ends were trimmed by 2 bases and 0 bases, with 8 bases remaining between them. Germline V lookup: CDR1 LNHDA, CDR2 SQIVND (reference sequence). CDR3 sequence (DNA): TGTGCCAGTAGTATAATACAAGGCTCTGGGGCCAACGTCCTGACTTTC. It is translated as CASSIIQGSGANVLTF.

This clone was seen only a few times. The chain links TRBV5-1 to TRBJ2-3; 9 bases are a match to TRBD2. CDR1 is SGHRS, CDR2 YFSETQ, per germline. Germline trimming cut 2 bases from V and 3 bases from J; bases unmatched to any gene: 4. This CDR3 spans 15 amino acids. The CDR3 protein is CASSLAGGTTDTQYF. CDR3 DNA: TGCGCCAGCAGCTTAGCGGGAGGAACGACAGATACGCAGTATTTT.

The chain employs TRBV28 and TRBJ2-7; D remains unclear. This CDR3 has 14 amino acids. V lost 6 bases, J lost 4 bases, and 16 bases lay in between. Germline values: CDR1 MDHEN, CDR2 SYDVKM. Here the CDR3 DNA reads TGTGCCAGCAGCTCTAGGTCGCAGACTTACGAGCAGTACTTC. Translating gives CASSSRSQTYEQYF.

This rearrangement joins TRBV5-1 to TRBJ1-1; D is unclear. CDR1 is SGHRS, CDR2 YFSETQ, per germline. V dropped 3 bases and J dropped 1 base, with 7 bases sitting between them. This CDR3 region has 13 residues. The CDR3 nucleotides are TGCGCCAGCAGCTGGTCCTGGAACACTGAAGCTTTCTTT. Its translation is CASSWSWNTEAFF.

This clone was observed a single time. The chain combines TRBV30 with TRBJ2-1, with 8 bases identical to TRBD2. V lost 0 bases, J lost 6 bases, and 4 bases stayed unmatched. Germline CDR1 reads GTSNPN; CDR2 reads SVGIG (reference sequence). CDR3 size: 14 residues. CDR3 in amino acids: CAWSVAGVRNEQFF. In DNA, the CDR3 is TGTGCCTGGAGTGTAGCGGGAGTACGCAATGAGCAGTTCTTC.

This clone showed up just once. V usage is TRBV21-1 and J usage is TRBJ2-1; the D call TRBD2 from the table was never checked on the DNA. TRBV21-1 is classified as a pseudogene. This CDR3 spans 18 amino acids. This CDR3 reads CASSKVPPTSDRGNEQFF. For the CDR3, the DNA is TGTGCCAGCAGCAAAGTACCCCCTACTAGCGACCGCGGGAATGAGCAGTTCTTC.

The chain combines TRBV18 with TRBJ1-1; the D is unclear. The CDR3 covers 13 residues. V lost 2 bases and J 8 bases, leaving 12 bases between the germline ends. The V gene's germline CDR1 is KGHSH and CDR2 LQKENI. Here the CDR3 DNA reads TGTGCCAGCTCACCATGGCAAGGAGGCGAAGCTTTCTTT. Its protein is CASSPWQGGEAFF.

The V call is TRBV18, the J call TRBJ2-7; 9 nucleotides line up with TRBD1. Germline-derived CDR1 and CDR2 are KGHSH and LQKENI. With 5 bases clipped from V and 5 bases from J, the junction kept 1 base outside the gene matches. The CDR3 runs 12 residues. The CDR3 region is CASSGTGNEQYF. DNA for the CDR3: TGTGCCAGCTCAGGGACAGGGAACGAGCAGTACTTC. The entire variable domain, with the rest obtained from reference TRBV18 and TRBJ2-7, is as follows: NAGVMQNPRHLVRRRGQEARLRCSPMKGHSHVYWYRQLPEEGLKFMVYLQKENIIDESGMPKERFSAEFPKEGPSILRIQQVVRGDSAAYFCASSGTGNEQYFGPGTRLTVT.